The T cell receptor beta chain described here comes from a study of cytomegalovirus exposure and HLA in healthy donors. Study at large: An early release of data contained about 85 million unique TCRs, which came from HLA-typed donors. General study results and limits: The study labeled fewer than 200 TCR beta chains cytomegalovirus-associated.

Worth noting for this clone: Antigen unknown.

Germline V lookup: CDR1 MGHDK, CDR2 SYGVNS. With 2 bases removed from V and 5 bases from J, the gap between germline ends came to 6 bases. The CDR3 spans 12 residues. 13 Jbeta primers and 60 Vbeta primers were used for the PCR. Measured with immunoSEQ multiplex PCR; TCRdb has only the in-frame clones, and not every one. The data show about 120,000 clones, with less than 85% seen just once and over 2.5% held by the top ten. Specimen: PBMCs. This chain joins TRBV25-1 and TRBJ1-1; D is uncertain. The sequence came from a male donor in good health and CMV-seronegative. The DNA of the CDR3 is TGTGCCAGCAGTGAAGGAGGAACTGAAGCTTTCTTT. Its translation is CASSEGGTEAFF.